This entry lists 12 T cell receptor beta chains sequenced from one sample in a study of shared clonotypes between healthy human individuals. TCRdb's copy holds only in-frame clones and misses some; the assay was immunoSEQ multiplex PCR. The data show about 330,000 clones, 87% seen once. Sample: memory CD8+ T cells sorted from blood. Described subset: CD45RO+ cells pooled with CCR7-negative TemRA cells. These receptors were collected from a man aged 18 to 30 in good health.

The chain combines TRBV27 with TRBJ2-3, with TRBD2 matching over 11 bases. The CDR3 spans 14 residues. Germline assignment: CDR1 MNHEY and CDR2 SMNVEV (reference sequence). Germline trimming cut 6 bases from V and 7 bases from J; bases unmatched to any gene: 6. The CDR3 spells CASSHGTSGYTQYF. DNA of the CDR3: TGTGCCAGCAGCCATGGGACTAGCGGTTATACGCAGTATTTT.

The V call is TRBV5-1, the J call TRBJ2-7; 9 positions agree with TRBD1. Per germline, CDR1 SGHRS and CDR2 YFSETQ. The CDR3 spans 14 residues. With 5 bases clipped from V and 3 bases from J, the junction kept 6 bases outside the gene matches. The CDR3 here is CASSGTGLSYEQYF. The CDR3 nucleotides read TGCGCCAGCAGTGGGACAGGGTTAAGCTACGAGCAGTACTTC.

V and J are TRBV4-1 and TRBJ2-7; D is ambiguous. The V and J ends lost 2 bases and 0 bases respectively, with 11 bases between them. CDR1 MGHRA and CDR2 YSYEKL come from the germline V gene. This CDR3 is 15 amino acids long. The chain's CDR3 is CASSQLDSVSYEQYF. The DNA of the CDR3 is TGCGCCAGCAGCCAACTAGATAGTGTCTCCTACGAGCAGTACTTC.

This clone was seen just once. V and J are TRBV27 and TRBJ2-7, with a weak D call TRBD1 (6 bases). The CDR3 consists of 18 residues. Germline loops: CDR1 MNHEY, CDR2 SMNVEV (reference sequence). Trimming removed 4 bases from V and 2 bases from J, with 24 bases in between. The CDR3 DNA reads as TGTGCCAGCAGTTCCCTGCCGGGCAGGGGTAATGGTCCCTACGAGCAGTACTTC. Translating gives CASSSLPGRGNGPYEQYF.

The chain uses TRBV5-1 and TRBJ1-3; no firm D call. This CDR3 spans 15 amino acids. Trimming took 0 bases from V and 2 from J, leaving 9 bases between them. Germline values: CDR1 SGHRS, CDR2 YFSETQ. The CDR3 sequence is CASSLDPDAGNTIYF. Written as DNA, the CDR3 is TGCGCCAGCAGCTTGGACCCGGACGCTGGAAACACCATATATTTT.

Comments on this clone: At the DNA level, this CDR3 is encoded by other sequences in the same sample as well. The rearrangement uses TRBV5-1 and TRBJ2-7, with a possible D match to TRBD2 (5 bases). Trimming took 2 bases from V and 4 from J, leaving 7 bases between them. Germline V gives CDR1 SGHRS, CDR2 YFSETQ. The CDR3 length is 12 residues. The CDR3 DNA is TGCGCCAGCAGCTTCTCGGGGTACGAGCAGTACTTC. It yields the protein CASSFSGYEQYF.

The chain couples TRBV7-8 to TRBJ2-7; the match to TRBD2 covers 10 bases. The germline CDR1 and CDR2 sequences are SGHVS and FQNEAQ. The CDR3 spans 15 residues. Trimming removed 5 bases from V and 1 base from J; junction bases left unmatched: 5. The CDR3 nucleotides are TGTGCCAGCAGCCCCGGGACTAGCGCGTCCTACGAGCAGTACTTC. This translates into CASSPGTSASYEQYF.

The chain recombines TRBV4-3 with TRBJ1-4; TRBD1 agrees at 9 bases. Looked up from germline, CDR1 is LGHNA and CDR2 is YSLEER. After removal of 0 bases from V and 8 bases from J, the junction contained 10 bases not matched to a gene. The CDR3 is made up of 17 amino acids. CDR3 DNA sequence: TGCGCCAGCAGCCAAGACGTGGGGACAGGGCATGGGGAAAAACTGTTTTTT. Encoded protein: CASSQDVGTGHGEKLFF.

CDR3 residues: CASSHRGSYGYTF. The CDR3 nucleotides read TGTGCCAGCAGCCACAGGGGGTCCTATGGCTACACCTTC. The gene calls are TRBV5-5 and TRBJ1-2, with 8 bases identical to TRBD1. CDR3 length equals 13 residues. Trimming at V came to 4 bases and at J to 4 bases, leaving 3 bases not matched to a gene. Per the germline V gene, CDR1 is SGHKS and CDR2 is YYEKEE (reference sequence). Supplemented by reference TRBV5-5 and TRBJ1-2, the full variable domain reads DAGVTQSPTHLIKTRGQQVTLRCSPISGHKSVSWYQQVLGQGPQFIFQYYEKEERGRGNFPDRFSARQFPNYSSELNVNALLLGDSALYLCASSHRGSYGYTFGSGTRLTVV.

J is TRBJ1-1 and V is TRBV5-6; tentatively, D is TRBD1 (6 bases). The germline V gene encodes CDR1 SGHDT and CDR2 YYEEEE. The CDR3 has 17 amino acids. The V and J ends lost 3 bases and 6 bases respectively, with 24 bases between them. For the CDR3, the DNA is TGTGCCAGCAGCTCCACAGGGTTGAATTTTTTTGAGGCTGAAGCTTTCTTT. The encoded protein is CASSSTGLNFFEAEAFF.

This clone was detected only once. The chain recombines TRBV5-6 with TRBJ2-3; TRBD2 matches at 10 bases. CDR3 length: 18 amino acids. V was pared by 3 bases and J by 4 bases, with 14 bases of the junction left unmatched. Germline V lookup: CDR1 SGHDT, CDR2 YYEEEE. DNA of the CDR3: TGTGCCAGCAGCTCAGAGCGGGGGGGGTTCACGTTGGCAGATACGCAGTATTTT. Its translation is CASSSERGGFTLADTQYF.

The V and J genes are TRBV9 and TRBJ2-7; D remains unclear. CDR1 SGDLS and CDR2 YYNGEE come from the germline V gene. This CDR3 is built from 15 residues. The ends were cut back, 4 bases at V and 1 base at J, with 15 bases in the middle. DNA of the CDR3: TGTGCCAGCAGCCCCTGGGCAAGCCGATCCTACGAGCAGTACTTC. Residues: CASSPWASRSYEQYF.